These T cell receptor beta chains were read from a single sample in a study of response to subunit inactivated influenza vaccine. TCRdb analysed the RT-PCR reads with MiXCR anew, one entry per CDR3 protein. The table has approximately 500,000 distinct CDR3 sequences, 10% to 15% seen once. The sample consisted of PBMCs from blood, taken about 40 days after vaccination. The receptor set was obtained from a man in his fifties who received an inactivated influenza vaccine. Each CDR3 is given with its conserved first and last residue. D genes are given only for firm matches. Rows may omit the clone size; those that give it use once, few, many or a size class.

J | size | D | V | DNA | CDR3
TRBJ2-2 | few | NA | TRBV20-1 | TGCAGTGCTCGTCCTGGGGGCGCCGGGGAGCTGTTTTTT | CSARPGGAGELFF
TRBJ2-7 | few | TRBD2 | TRBV10-3 | TGTGCCATCAGTCCGGGACTAGCGTCCTACGAGCAGTACTTC | CAISPGLASYEQYF
TRBJ2-1 | many | NA | TRBV7-2 | TGTGCCAGCAGCCCTTCGGGGGGCGATGAGCAGTTCTTC | CASSPSGGDEQFF
TRBJ2-1 | NA | TRBD2 | TRBV29-1 | TGCAGCGTTGATATGGGACTAGCGGGGTTCACTTACAATGAGCAGTTCTTC | CSVDMGLAGFTYNEQFF
TRBJ2-3 | NA | TRBD2 | TRBV11-2 | TGTGCCAGCAGCTTAATTACCCTTAGCGGGAGGGCCTGGGATACGCAGTATTTT | CASSLITLSGRAWDTQYF
TRBJ1-2 | NA | NA | TRBV12-3/TRBV12-4 | TGTGCCAGCAGTAAACAGGCAAGCTATGGCTACACCTTC | CASSKQASYGYTF
TRBJ1-1 | few | NA | TRBV3-1 | TGTGCCAGCAGCCAAAACGAAAGGGGACACCCGAACACTGAAGCTTTCTTT | CASSQNERGHPNTEAFF
TRBJ2-1 | NA | TRBD2 | TRBV9 | TGTGCCAGCAGCGTAGGGTGGGAGGGACCCCTTGAGCAGTTCTTC | CASSVGWEGPLEQFF
TRBJ2-7 | NA | TRBD2 | TRBV20-1 | TGCAGTGCTAGAATAGCGGGAGGGCCTTACGAGCAGTACTTC | CSARIAGGPYEQYF
TRBJ2-1 | NA | NA | TRBV11-1 | TGTGCCAGCAGCCCCGGGACTTTTTACCCATTGAGTGAGTCCTACAATGAGCAGTTCTTC | CASSPGTFYPLSESYNEQFF
TRBJ2-1 | many | NA | TRBV20-1 | TGCAGTGCGCCACTATCAAATGAGCAGTTCTTC | CSAPLSNEQFF
TRBJ2-1 | few | NA | TRBV28 | TGTGCCAGCGGGTTGCCGGTGGAATACAATGAGCAGTTCTTC | CASGLPVEYNEQFF
TRBJ2-1 | few | TRBD2 | TRBV5-1 | TGCGCCAGCAGCCCCATAGCGGGAGGGGGCGATGAGCAGTTCTTC | CASSPIAGGGDEQFF
TRBJ2-7 | NA | NA | TRBV12-3/TRBV12-4 | TGTGCCAGCAGTTTTCCCCCCAGGCATTACGAGCAGTACTTC | CASSFPPRHYEQYF
TRBJ2-2 | few | NA | TRBV5-1 | TGCGCCAGCAGCTTTAGCGGGAACACCGGGGAGCTGTTTTTT | CASSFSGNTGELFF
TRBJ1-1 | NA | TRBD1 | TRBV29-1 | TGCAGCGTTGGGCTACGACAGGGGGCCACTGAAGCTTTCTTT | CSVGLRQGATEAFF
TRBJ1-4 | many | NA | TRBV3-1 | TGTGCCAGCAGCCAAGATGATCGGGTGCCAACTAATGAAAAACTGTTTTTT | CASSQDDRVPTNEKLFF
TRBJ2-1 | few | TRBD2 | TRBV29-1 | TGCAGCGTTGAAACGCGGGGGGGTTACTACAATGAGCAGTTCTTC | CSVETRGGYYNEQFF
TRBJ1-2 | few | TRBD1 | TRBV6-6 | TGTGCCAGCAGTGACAGGGTAAATGGCTACACCTTC | CASSDRVNGYTF
TRBJ1-3 | few | NA | TRBV7-2 | TGTGCCAGCAGCTTGAGCTGGAGCTCTGGAAACACCATATATTTT | CASSLSWSSGNTIYF
TRBJ2-2 | NA | TRBD2 | TRBV5-1 | TGCGCCAGCAGCCCAAGGACTAGCGGGACGAACACCGGGGAGCTGTTTTTT | CASSPRTSGTNTGELFF
TRBJ2-7 | few | NA | TRBV27 | TGTGCCAGCAGTTTAGGAGGGGAAACGTACGAGCAGTACTTC | CASSLGGETYEQYF
TRBJ2-3 | few | NA | TRBV12-3/TRBV12-4 | TGTGCCAGCAGTTCCCCCCGGGCTACGCAGTATTTT | CASSSPRATQYF
TRBJ1-1 | many | NA | TRBV29-1 | TGCAGCGTCTCTAGGACGGATTTGAACACTGAAGCTTTCTTT | CSVSRTDLNTEAFF
TRBJ2-3 | few | TRBD2 | TRBV10-3 | TGTGCCATCAGTGTTCGAGCGGGGACAGATACGCAGTATTTT | CAISVRAGTDTQYF
TRBJ1-2 | few | NA | TRBV28 | TGTGCCAGCACACGTAGGCGCCCGGACTATGGCTACACCTTC | CASTRRRPDYGYTF
TRBJ2-3 | NA | TRBD2 | TRBV6-2/TRBV6-3 | TGTGCCAGCAGTTATAGAGCGGGAGGACTTATCACAGATACGCAGTATTTT | CASSYRAGGLITDTQYF
TRBJ1-5 | NA | TRBD1 | TRBV30 | TGTGCCTGGAGTTTCGGAGGGGGCAGGCAGCCCCAGCATTTT | CAWSFGGGRQPQHF
TRBJ2-3 | NA | TRBD1 | TRBV20-1 | TGCAGTGCTAGAGCCCCAGACAGGGAACCCACAGATACGCAGTATTTT | CSARAPDREPTDTQYF
TRBJ2-3 | many | NA | TRBV5-1 | TGCGCCAGCAGCTTGCGGACGGACAGCACAGATACGCAGTATTTT | CASSLRTDSTDTQYF
TRBJ1-1 | NA | NA | TRBV20-1 | TGCAGTGCTAGAGGTGGATGGTTGAGCACTGAAGCTTTCTTT | CSARGGWLSTEAFF
TRBJ1-3 | many | NA | TRBV7-2 | TGTGCCAGCAGCTTAAAAAGGGGAAACACCATATATTTT | CASSLKRGNTIYF
TRBJ2-7 | NA | NA | TRBV7-9 | TGTGCCAGCAGCCGAAAACCGGGACTGAGTTTCTACGAGCAGTACTTC | CASSRKPGLSFYEQYF
TRBJ1-3 | few | NA | TRBV7-2 | TGTGCCAGCAGCGGCGGGTCGTCTGGAAACACCATATATTTT | CASSGGSSGNTIYF
TRBJ1-2 | NA | NA | TRBV4-1 | TGCGCCAGCAGCCATCCGGACAGAGACTATGGCTACACCTTC | CASSHPDRDYGYTF
TRBJ2-1 | few | NA | TRBV7-6 | TGTGCCAGCAGCTCCACAATGGGGAAGATCTCTTTCAATGAGCAGTTCTTC | CASSSTMGKISFNEQFF